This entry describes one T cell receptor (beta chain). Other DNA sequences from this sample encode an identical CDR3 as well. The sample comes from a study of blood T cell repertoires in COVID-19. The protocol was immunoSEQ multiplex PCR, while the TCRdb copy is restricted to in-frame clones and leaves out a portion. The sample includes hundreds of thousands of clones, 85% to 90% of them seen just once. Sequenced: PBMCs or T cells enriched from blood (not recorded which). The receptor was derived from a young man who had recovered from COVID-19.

The CDR3 coding sequence is TGCGCCAGCAGCTTGGGACTAGAGCCCTACGAGCAGTACTTC. This encodes CASSLGLEPYEQYF. The V and J genes are TRBV5-1 and TRBJ2-7; TRBD2 might be the D (6 bases). In germline, CDR1 is SGHRS, CDR2 YFSETQ. The CDR3 runs to 14 residues. V shed 0 bases and J shed 2 bases, with 9 bases lying between them. The whole variable domain, remainder taken from reference TRBV5-1 and TRBJ2-7, is KAGVTQTPRYLIKTRGQQVTLSCSPISGHRSVSWYQQTPGQGLQFLFEYFSETQRNKGNFPGRFSGRQFSNSRSEMNVSTLELGDSALYLCASSLGLEPYEQYFGPGTRLTVT.